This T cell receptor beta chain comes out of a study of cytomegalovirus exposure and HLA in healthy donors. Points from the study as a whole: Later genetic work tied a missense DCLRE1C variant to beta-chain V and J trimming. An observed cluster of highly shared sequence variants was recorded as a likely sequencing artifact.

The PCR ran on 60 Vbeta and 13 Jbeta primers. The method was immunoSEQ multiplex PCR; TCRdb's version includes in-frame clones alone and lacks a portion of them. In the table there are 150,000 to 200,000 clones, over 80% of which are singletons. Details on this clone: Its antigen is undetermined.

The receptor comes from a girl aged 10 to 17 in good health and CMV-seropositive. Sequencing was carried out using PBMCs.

In DNA form, the CDR3 reads TGTGCCAGCAGCGTAGCTACGGTTGGCGGGGGCCCAGATACGCAGTATTTT. This translates into CASSVATVGGGPDTQYF. The rearrangement links TRBV9 to TRBJ2-3; D may be TRBD2 (7 bases). The V and J ends lost 0 bases and 4 bases respectively, with 18 bases between them. Germline lookup yields CDR1 SGDLS and CDR2 YYNGEE. The CDR3 length is 17 residues. The full variable domain, with the rest looked up from reference TRBV9 and TRBJ2-3, is DSGVTQTPKHLITATGQRVTLRCSPRSGDLSVYWYQQSLDQGLQFLIQYYNGEERAKGNILERFSAQQFPDLHSELNLSSLELGDSALYFCASSVATVGGGPDTQYFGPGTRLTVL.